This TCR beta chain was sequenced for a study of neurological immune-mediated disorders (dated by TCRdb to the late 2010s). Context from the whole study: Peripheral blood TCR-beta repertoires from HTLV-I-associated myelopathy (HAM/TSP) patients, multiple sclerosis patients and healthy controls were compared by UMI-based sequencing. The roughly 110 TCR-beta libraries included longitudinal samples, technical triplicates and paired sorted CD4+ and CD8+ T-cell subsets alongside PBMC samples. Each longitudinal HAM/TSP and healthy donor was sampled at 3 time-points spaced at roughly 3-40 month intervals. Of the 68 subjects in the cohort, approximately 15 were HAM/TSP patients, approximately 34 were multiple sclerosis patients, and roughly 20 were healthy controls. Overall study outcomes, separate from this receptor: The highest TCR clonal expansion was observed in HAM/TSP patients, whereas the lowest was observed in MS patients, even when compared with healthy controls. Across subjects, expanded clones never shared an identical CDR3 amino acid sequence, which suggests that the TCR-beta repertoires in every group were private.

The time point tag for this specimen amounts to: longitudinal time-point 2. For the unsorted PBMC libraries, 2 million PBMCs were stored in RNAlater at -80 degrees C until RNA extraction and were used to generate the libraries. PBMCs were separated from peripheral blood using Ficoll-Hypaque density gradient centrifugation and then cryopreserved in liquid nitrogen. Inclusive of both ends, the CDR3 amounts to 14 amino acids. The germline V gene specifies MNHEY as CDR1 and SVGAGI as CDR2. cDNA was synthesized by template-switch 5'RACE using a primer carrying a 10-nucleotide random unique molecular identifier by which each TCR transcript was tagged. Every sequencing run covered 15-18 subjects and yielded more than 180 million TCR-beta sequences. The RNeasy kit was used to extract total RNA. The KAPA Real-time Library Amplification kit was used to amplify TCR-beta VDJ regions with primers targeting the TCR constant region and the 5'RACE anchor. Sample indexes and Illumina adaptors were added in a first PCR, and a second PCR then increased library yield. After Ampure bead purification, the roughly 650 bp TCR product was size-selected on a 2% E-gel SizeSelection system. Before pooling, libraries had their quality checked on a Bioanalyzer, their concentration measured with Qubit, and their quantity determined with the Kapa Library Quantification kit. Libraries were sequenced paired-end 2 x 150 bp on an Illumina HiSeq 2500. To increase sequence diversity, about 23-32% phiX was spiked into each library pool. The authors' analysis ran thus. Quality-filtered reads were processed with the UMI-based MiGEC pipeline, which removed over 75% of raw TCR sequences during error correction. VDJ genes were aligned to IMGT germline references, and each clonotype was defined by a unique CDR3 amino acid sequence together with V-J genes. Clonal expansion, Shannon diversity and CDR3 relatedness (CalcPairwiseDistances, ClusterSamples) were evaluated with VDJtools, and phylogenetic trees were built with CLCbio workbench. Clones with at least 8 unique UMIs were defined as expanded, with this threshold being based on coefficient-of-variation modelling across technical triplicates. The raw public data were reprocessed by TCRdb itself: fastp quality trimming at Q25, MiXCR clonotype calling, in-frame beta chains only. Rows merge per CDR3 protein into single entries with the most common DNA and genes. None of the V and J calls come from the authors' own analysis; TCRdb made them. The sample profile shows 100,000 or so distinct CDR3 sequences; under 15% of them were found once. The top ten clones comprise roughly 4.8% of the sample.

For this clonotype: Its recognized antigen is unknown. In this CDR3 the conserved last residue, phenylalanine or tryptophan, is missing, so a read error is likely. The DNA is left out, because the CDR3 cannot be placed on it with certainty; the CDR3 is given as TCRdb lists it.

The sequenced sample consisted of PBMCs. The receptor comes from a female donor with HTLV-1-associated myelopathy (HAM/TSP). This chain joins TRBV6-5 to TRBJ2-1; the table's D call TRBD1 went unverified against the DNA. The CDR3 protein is CASSDGQGYNEQVL.